The table lists the clone carrying this TCR beta chain with a count of one. The data are from a study of fetal regulatory T cell absence and autoimmunity. Germline CDR1 reads MNHEY; CDR2 reads SVGAGI. The ends lost 0 bases at V and 6 bases at J; junction bases unmatched: 6. This CDR3 has 15 amino acids. Libraries were prepared by immunoSEQ multiplex PCR; TCRdb keeps only in-frame clonotypes and omits some of them. The sample has around 100,000 clones; 60% to 80% are singletons. Sequenced input: pancreas tissue. This sequence originates from a male donor with IPEX syndrome. The rearrangement joins TRBV6-5 to TRBJ2-3, with 7 positions matching TRBD1. CDR3 loop: CASSYSRSRGDTQYF. The CDR3 DNA sequence: TGTGCCAGCAGTTACTCTCGCTCCAGGGGGGATACGCAGTATTTT.